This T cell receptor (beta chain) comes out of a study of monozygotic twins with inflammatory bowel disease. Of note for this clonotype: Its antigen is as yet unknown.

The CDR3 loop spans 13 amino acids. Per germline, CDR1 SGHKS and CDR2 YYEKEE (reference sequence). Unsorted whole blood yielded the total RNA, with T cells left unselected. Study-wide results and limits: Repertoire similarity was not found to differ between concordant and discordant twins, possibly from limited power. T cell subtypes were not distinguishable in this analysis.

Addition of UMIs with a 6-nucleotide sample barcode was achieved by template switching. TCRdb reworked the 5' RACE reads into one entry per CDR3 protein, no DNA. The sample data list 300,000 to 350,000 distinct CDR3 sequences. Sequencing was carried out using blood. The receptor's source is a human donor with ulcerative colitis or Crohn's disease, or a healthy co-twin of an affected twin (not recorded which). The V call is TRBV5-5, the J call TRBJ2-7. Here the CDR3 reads CASSPTTAHEQYF. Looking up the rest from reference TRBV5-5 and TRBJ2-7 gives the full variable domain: DAGVTQSPTHLIKTRGQQVTLRCSPISGHKSVSWYQQVLGQGPQFIFQYYEKEERGRGNFPDRFSARQFPNYSSELNVNALLLGDSALYLCASSPTTAHEQYFGPGTRLTVT.